This entry features one TCR beta chain sequence. Its matching antigen is unknown. It may be a read error: a sequence one base away is much more abundant. Here the CDR3 omits its conserved ending phenylalanine or tryptophan, so a read error is the likely source. The data originate from a study of breast tumors, draining lymph nodes, adjacent tissues. Findings and limits, study-wide: The data were judged consistent with most tumor T cells coming from lymph node and expanding in tumor. Tumors had less TCR diversity than lymph nodes, more than nontumor tissue.

Breast cancer patients provided tissue from their axillary draining lymph nodes. Each CDR3 protein gets one entry after TCRdb re-called the multiplex PCR reads with MiXCR. In the table there are roughly 110,000 distinct CDR3 sequences, less than 40% of which are singletons. This CDR3 has 16 amino acids. CDR1 and CDR2 from the germline V gene are MNHEY and SMNVEV (reference sequence). After removal of 5 bases from V and 4 bases from J, the junction contained 8 bases not matched to a gene. The chain links TRBV27 to TRBJ1-6; TRBD1 matches at 7 bases. The TCR was taken from a female donor with breast cancer. Some clones in this sample may be carry-over from other donors' samples. The sample comprised axillary lymph node tissue. In DNA, the CDR3 is TGTGCCAGCAGTGCAAACGGACAGGTTTATAATTCACCCCTCCACTCT. Translating it yields CASSANGQVYNSPLHS.